The 19 T cell receptor beta chains listed next were all sequenced from one sample in a study of CD8 T cells in Susac syndrome. Reverse transcription of 0.5 to 1 ug RNA was performed with random hexamers. TCRdb redid the calling of the immunoSEQ multiplex PCR reads with MiXCR, one entry per CDR3 protein. Of under 90,000 distinct CDR3 sequences in the sample, about 93% were seen once. Sequenced input: CD4+ T cells from PBMCs. The receptors shown here come from a human donor with Susac syndrome.

The chain couples TRBV3-1 to TRBJ2-7; 9 bases fit TRBD1. V gave up 0 bases and J gave up 0 bases; unmatched junction bases: 6. There are 17 residues in the CDR3. The germline CDR1 and CDR2 sequences are LGHDT and YNNKEL (reference sequence). The CDR3 region has the DNA TGTGCCAGCAGCCAAGAAGGGGGGGACAGGGTCTCCTACGAGCAGTACTTC. Its translation is CASSQEGGDRVSYEQYF.

The V and J genes are TRBV7-8 and TRBJ2-1; unclear D gene. Germline lookup yields CDR1 SGHVS and CDR2 FQNEAQ. The CDR3 loop spans 14 amino acids. V was pared by 0 bases and J by 6 bases, with 9 bases between. The CDR3 spells CASSLARSPNEQFF. For the CDR3, the DNA is TGTGCCAGCAGCTTAGCGCGGAGCCCCAATGAGCAGTTCTTC.

The chain couples TRBV7-9 to TRBJ2-3; D gene unclear. Germline lookup yields CDR1 SEHNR and CDR2 FQNEAQ (reference sequence). V was pared by 5 bases and J by 5 bases, with 8 bases between. CDR3 length equals 12 residues. The CDR3 loop reads CASSLEVDTQYF. For the CDR3, the DNA is TGTGCCAGCAGCCTCGAGGTAGATACGCAGTATTTT.

The chain carries TRBV12-3 or TRBV12-4 and TRBJ1-1; perhaps TRBD1 as D (5 bases). Trimming took 2 bases from V and 3 from J, leaving 7 bases between them. CDR3 length equals 13 residues. The CDR3 nucleotides read TGTGCCAGCAGTTTAAGCAGGGACACTGAAGCTTTCTTT. Protein sequence: CASSLSRDTEAFF.

This chain's CDR3 is CASSRDRGSYNEQFF. CDR3 in DNA: TGTGCCAGCAGCCGGGACAGGGGCTCCTACAATGAGCAGTTCTTC. This chain links TRBV7-3 with TRBJ2-1; TRBD1 matches at 10 bases. With 5 bases clipped from V and 0 bases from J, the junction kept 1 base outside the gene matches. Per the germline V gene, CDR1 is SGHTA and CDR2 is FQGTGA. This CDR3 spans 15 amino acids.

The chain has TRBV30 and TRBJ1-3, with 9 bases aligning to TRBD1. V was clipped by 3 bases and J by 0 bases; unmatched bases: 6. The CDR3 is 16 amino acids. Germline V gene sequence: CDR1 GTSNPN, CDR2 SVGIG (reference sequence). CDR3 amino acids: CAWSKQGASSGNTIYF. The CDR3 DNA reads as TGTGCCTGGAGCAAACAGGGGGCCAGCTCTGGAAACACCATATATTTT.

The V and J genes are TRBV20-1 and TRBJ2-3, with 11 bases aligning to TRBD2. In germline, CDR1 is DFQATT, CDR2 SNEGSKA (reference sequence). CDR3 size: 17 residues. V lost 5 bases, J lost 0 bases, and 10 bases stayed unmatched. For the CDR3, the DNA is TGCAGTGCTTCACGTGGGGCTAGCGGGGGGAGCACAGATACGCAGTATTTT. Protein sequence: CSASRGASGGSTDTQYF.

This clonotype was observed a single time. The chain links TRBV20-1 to TRBJ2-7, with D perhaps TRBD2 (6 bases). CDR1 and CDR2 (germline): DFQATT, SNEGSKA (reference sequence). This CDR3 region has 13 residues. Deletions cut 6 bases from V and 3 bases from J, with 15 bases between. The DNA of the CDR3 is TGCAGTGCCCCAGGAGGGAGACTCTACGAGCAGTACTTC. It specifies CSAPGGRLYEQYF.

This chain uses TRBV29-1 with TRBJ2-1; D uncertain. CDR1 and CDR2 (germline): SQVTM, ANQGSEA. The CDR3 spans 15 residues. V dropped 5 bases and J dropped 3 bases, with 17 bases sitting between them. The chain's CDR3 is CSVPLKGLVYNEQFF. CDR3 sequence (DNA): TGCAGCGTTCCCCTGAAGGGTTTGGTCTACAATGAGCAGTTCTTC.

The chain carries TRBV19 and TRBJ2-7, with 7 bases that match TRBD1. Germline V lookup: CDR1 LNHDA, CDR2 SQIVND (reference sequence). CDR3 size: 15 residues. V was pared by 1 base and J by 3 bases, with 6 bases of the junction left unmatched. Here the CDR3 DNA reads TGTGCCAGTAGTATAGGCGGACAGGAAATCTACGAGCAGTACTTC. Protein product: CASSIGGQEIYEQYF.

V and J are TRBV19 and TRBJ2-5; TRBD2 matches 8 bases. V gave up 4 bases and J gave up 2 bases; unmatched junction bases: 3. Per the germline V gene, CDR1 is LNHDA and CDR2 is SQIVND (reference sequence). This CDR3 has 14 amino acids. CDR3 DNA: TGTGCCAGTAGTACTAGCGGGCGTCAAGAGACCCAGTACTTC. Protein: CASSTSGRQETQYF.

The chain links TRBV6-1 to TRBJ1-1; perhaps TRBD1 as D (5 bases). Germline CDR1 reads MNHNS; CDR2 reads SASEGT. The CDR3 consists of 15 residues. Trimming took off 2 bases at V and 2 bases at J, with 12 bases between the two ends. The CDR3 reads CASSEWGGYNTEAFF. The CDR3 DNA reads as TGTGCCAGCAGTGAATGGGGGGGTTATAACACTGAAGCTTTCTTT.

The chain recombines TRBV11-2 with TRBJ1-2; possibly TRBD1 for D (6 bases). The CDR3 runs 17 residues. The V end lost 4 bases, the J end lost 4 bases, and 22 bases lay between the germline ends. Germline V lookup: CDR1 SGHAT, CDR2 FQNNGV. CDR3 residues: CASSYGQVPGAPYGYTF. CDR3 nucleotide sequence: TGTGCCAGCAGCTATGGTCAAGTTCCGGGGGCGCCCTATGGCTACACCTTC.

The rearrangement links TRBV29-1 to TRBJ1-2; D gene unclear. The CDR3 consists of 13 residues. V was shortened by 3 bases and J by 3 bases, with 11 bases between the two germline ends. The germline V gene has CDR1 SQVTM and CDR2 ANQGSEA. As DNA, the CDR3 is TGCAGCGTTGAGCTGGCGAACTACTATGGCTACACCTTC. Translating it yields CSVELANYYGYTF.

The chain carries TRBV20-1 and TRBJ2-3; no reliable D call. The CDR3 is 12 amino acids. Per the germline V gene, CDR1 is DFQATT and CDR2 is SNEGSKA (reference sequence). V was cut by 8 bases and J by 2 bases, with 11 bases left in between. The DNA for the CDR3 is TGCAGTACTAACCTCATCACAGATACGCAGTATTTT. Protein sequence: CSTNLITDTQYF.

The chain employs TRBV18 and TRBJ1-1; tentative D call: TRBD1 (6 bases). CDR1 is KGHSH, CDR2 LQKENI, per germline. This CDR3 contains 15 residues. The V end lost 0 bases, the J end lost 1 base, and 9 bases lay between the germline ends. As DNA, the CDR3 is TGTGCCAGCTCACCACCGGGGACACCGAACACTGAAGCTTTCTTT. Translating gives CASSPPGTPNTEAFF.

The V gene is TRBV18, the J gene TRBJ2-5, with D possibly being TRBD2 (5 bases). The V end was cut by 2 bases, the J end by 2 bases, with 12 bases between. The CDR3 length is 15 residues. Germline CDR1 KGHSH, CDR2 LQKENI. The CDR3 DNA reads TGTGCCAGCTCACCATCCGGAGGAAAACAAGAGACCCAGTACTTC. It yields the protein CASSPSGGKQETQYF.

The chain recombines TRBV5-1 with TRBJ2-5; D uncertain. Germline CDR1 is SGHRS and CDR2 is YFSETQ. This CDR3 region has 14 residues. Trimming took off 2 bases at V and 0 bases at J, with 8 bases between the two ends. The CDR3 sequence: CASSFGENQETQYF. CDR3 coding DNA: TGCGCCAGCAGCTTCGGCGAGAACCAAGAGACCCAGTACTTC. Using reference TRBV5-1 and TRBJ2-5 for the parts outside the CDR3, the full variable domain is KAGVTQTPRYLIKTRGQQVTLSCSPISGHRSVSWYQQTPGQGLQFLFEYFSETQRNKGNFPGRFSGRQFSNSRSEMNVSTLELGDSALYLCASSFGENQETQYFGPGTRLLVL.

The V gene is TRBV7-8, the J gene TRBJ2-7; 8 nucleotides agree with TRBD2. V lost 1 base and J lost 2; bases outside the gene matches: 10. CDR3 length: 17 amino acids. Germline V gene data show CDR1 as SGHVS and CDR2 as FQNEAQ. CDR3 region: CASSLGSGTRETYEQYF. CDR3 coding DNA: TGTGCCAGCAGCTTAGGGTCCGGGACTAGGGAGACCTACGAGCAGTACTTC.